Given below is one T cell receptor beta chain in context. Its antigen target is currently unknown. No quality values exist for individual bases; no much larger clone is one base distant. TRIzol reagent was used to extract blood RNA from unsorted whole blood, while the DNeasy Blood & Tissue kit provided the germline DNA. Chronic HBV infection was present in the patients, and the patients were treatment-naive at sampling. Before surgery, 3 to 4.5 milliliters of peripheral blood were collected into K2EDTA tubes. The CDR3 holds 14 amino acids from the cysteine to the phenylalanine. Only CDR3 DNA is held: 42 bases, read in frame from base 1. Trimming leaves V shorter by 1 base and J shorter by 4 bases, with the junction holding 1 base beyond the gene matches. Looking up the germline V gene yields CDR1 SGHNT and CDR2 YENEEA. This specimen comes from a study of tumor-infiltrating lymphocytes in primary liver carcinoma (dated by TCRdb to about 2017). Background for the entire study: Between late 2015 and early 2016, 4 to 6 patients in China with histopathologically diagnosed primary liver carcinoma had surgical resection. A total of roughly 35 specimens from 5 patients underwent TCRbeta repertoire sequencing, comprising some 25 tumor regions, 5 adjacent noncancerous liver tissues and 5 peripheral blood samples. Hepatocellular carcinoma (four) or combined HCC and intrahepatic cholangiocarcinoma (one) was present in the five patients, who were three men and two women aged 30 to 69 years. The five patients had tumors staged T1-T3 N0M0, with maximum diameters ranging from roughly 4.2 to 11 cm. Across five regions of each liver tumor, along with adjacent normal tissue and blood, the study brought together TCRbeta repertoire sequencing, expression microarrays and whole-exome sequencing. Each sample produced about 3.5 to 8 million productive TCRbeta reads, and read depth showed no significant difference between tissue types. Repertoires from technical replicates were highly reproducible, with mean shared-clone rates approximately 0.88 and correlation coefficients above 0.95. Results the study describes overall, beyond this receptor: Only the TCR beta chain was sequenced, so true repertoire diversity is likely underestimated because unpaired alpha chains were not captured. Compared with blood, tumors had a significantly larger share of the repertoire taken up by the top 250 clones (p = 0.039). The study included only four or five patients, and the authors note findings should be validated in a larger study. Consistent with antigen-driven expansion, pairs of tumor regions showed higher repertoire overlap (mean about 36%) than either tumor-adjacent pairs (about 17%) or tumor-blood pairs (roughly 15%). Because the samples were bulk and unsorted, CD4+ and CD8+ T cell repertoires could not be compared.

TCRbeta-specific cDNA was reverse-transcribed from roughly 500 ng total RNA using a constant-region primer and ProtoScript II reverse transcriptase. TCRbeta libraries were built with three nested multiplex PCR rounds, a slightly modified ARM-PCR procedure. The first two PCR rounds used multiplex TRBV1-TRBV30 forward primers with a Cbeta reverse primer, each for around 10 cycles. A final 25-cycle PCR with Deep VentR polymerase added sample barcodes and Illumina adapters. Amplicons of 200-500 bp were gel-purified with a QIAquick gel extraction kit before sequencing. TCRbeta amplicons were sequenced on an Illumina HiSeq 2500 with 250-bp paired-end reads. As for how the authors treated the data: Quality trimming of reads was performed with Trimmomatic v0.33, and paired reads were merged with FLASH v1.2.11 so that full CDR3 sequences could be recovered. MiGEC v1.2.1b assigned V, D and J germline segments to the rearranged TCRbeta sequences. Clonotype statistics and Shannon-Wiener diversity indices were computed with VDJtools v1.0.0. Except for diversity analysis, only the 250 most abundant clonotypes of each sample were used in subsequent analyses to reduce sampling bias. The raw public data were reprocessed by TCRdb itself: fastp quality trimming at Q25, MiXCR clonotype calling, in-frame beta chains only. Records with the same CDR3 protein are collapsed into one entry carrying the most frequent genes and DNA. None of the V and J calls come from the authors' own analysis; TCRdb made them. The sample contains around 170,000 distinct CDR3 sequences, approximately 60% of them found a single time. The ten largest account for 70% to 80% of the sample.

The source material was peripheral blood. This chain joins TRBV11-3 to TRBJ2-3; the central 8 bases match TRBD1. The TCR sequence derives from a middle-aged man with primary liver carcinoma and hepatitis B virus infection. CDR3 reads: CASSLGQGPDTQYF. The nucleotide sequence reads as follows: TGTGCCAGCAGCTTAGGACAGGGGCCAGATACGCAGTATTTT.